These T cell receptor beta chains were read from a single sample in a study of blood T cells in healthy people across ages. TCRdb redid the calling of the 5' RACE reads with MiXCR, one entry per CDR3 protein. Seen here are almost 550,000 distinct CDR3 sequences, approximately 25% observed once, and the top ten hold roughly 9.4%. This sample was shared with a second study, whose subject was T cells of mothers and their children.

Sequencing input: blood. The receptors shown here come from a boy between 10 and 17 years old in good health. Each CDR3 is given with its conserved first and last residue. The D gene is left open where the match is weak. Some rows mark clone size as missing; the rest say once, few, many or name a class of expanded clone.

V: TRBV28; J: TRBJ2-5; D: TRBD2; size: many; DNA: TGTGCCAGCAGCCCTCGACTAGCGGGGGGGAGGGAGACCCAGTACTTC; CDR3: CASSPRLAGGRETQYF
V: TRBV28; J: TRBJ2-7; D: -; size: few; DNA: TGTGCCAGCAGAACCGGGCAGGGAATCACCTACGAGCAGTACTTC; CDR3: CASRTGQGITYEQYF
V: TRBV5-1; J: TRBJ1-4; D: -; size: -; DNA: TGCGCCAGCAGCTTGGAAGGAACGGGGGAAAAACTGTTTTTT; CDR3: CASSLEGTGEKLFF
V: TRBV5-1; J: TRBJ2-5; D: -; size: few; DNA: TGCGCCAGCAGCCTTGATCTGCGGACCCGAAAAGAGACCCAGTACTTC; CDR3: CASSLDLRTRKETQYF
V: TRBV9; J: TRBJ1-2; D: -; size: few; DNA: TGTGCCAGCAGCGTAGCTTCGGACAAACGTATCTATGGCTACACCTTC; CDR3: CASSVASDKRIYGYTF
V: TRBV6-1; J: TRBJ2-5; D: -; size: -; DNA: TGTGCCAGCAGTGAAGCGCTTCAGGGGAGGCCCGAGACCCAGTACTTC; CDR3: CASSEALQGRPETQYF
V: TRBV9; J: TRBJ2-1; D: -; size: few; DNA: TGTGCCAGCAGTTTAAGGGGGGGCTGGGACAATGAGCAGTTCTTC; CDR3: CASSLRGGWDNEQFF
V: TRBV6-5; J: TRBJ2-7; D: TRBD2; size: -; DNA: TGTGCCAGCAGTTGGACTAGCGGAAAAAGAGACGAGCAGTACTTC; CDR3: CASSWTSGKRDEQYF
V: TRBV28; J: TRBJ2-4; D: -; size: -; DNA: TGTGCCAGCAGTTCCCTAGCGCCCACAGCCAAAAACATTCAGTACTTC; CDR3: CASSSLAPTAKNIQYF
V: TRBV29-1; J: TRBJ1-1; D: -; size: few; DNA: TGCAGCGTCGCAATCAGGGCTACAGGCACTGAAGCTTTCTTT; CDR3: CSVAIRATGTEAFF
V: TRBV29-1; J: TRBJ2-7; D: TRBD2; size: -; DNA: TGCAGCGTCACCCATTTAGCGGGAGGGCCCCACGAGCAGTACTTC; CDR3: CSVTHLAGGPHEQYF
V: TRBV2; J: TRBJ2-3; D: TRBD1; size: once; DNA: TGTGCCAGTGAGACCGGGACAGGGGGCTGGGATACGCAGTATTTT; CDR3: CASETGTGGWDTQYF
V: TRBV5-1; J: TRBJ2-3; D: -; size: -; DNA: TGCGCCAGCAGCCTCATATTCCCTTCGGGGGCAGGAGATACGCAGTATTTT; CDR3: CASSLIFPSGAGDTQYF
V: TRBV6-5; J: TRBJ1-4; D: -; size: -; DNA: TGTGCCAGCAGTTACACACCGGGGGAAAAACTGTTTTTT; CDR3: CASSYTPGEKLFF
V: TRBV20-1; J: TRBJ2-1; D: -; size: -; DNA: TGCAGTGCTAGAGATCAGATAGGTGGGGGAGTCGACATATGGCGGGATGAGCAGTTCTTC; CDR3: CSARDQIGGGVDIWRDEQFF
V: TRBV6-2/TRBV6-3; J: TRBJ2-7; D: -; size: few; DNA: TGTGCCAGCAGTCCCACTCTAATGAGGGCCTACGAGCAGTACTTC; CDR3: CASSPTLMRAYEQYF
V: TRBV5-1; J: TRBJ2-2; D: TRBD1; size: once; DNA: TGCGCCAGCAGCCTCGGACAGGGGGCCGGGGAGCTGTTTTTT; CDR3: CASSLGQGAGELFF
V: TRBV7-9; J: TRBJ1-6; D: -; size: -; DNA: TGTGCCAGCAGCTTAGCTGGGCGGGGTTTCCATAATTCACCCCTCCACTTT; CDR3: CASSLAGRGFHNSPLHF
V: TRBV12-3/TRBV12-4; J: TRBJ2-1; D: -; size: few; DNA: TGTGCCAGCAGTCCTCGGGGAGGATCCTACAATGAGCAGTTCTTC; CDR3: CASSPRGGSYNEQFF
V: TRBV28; J: TRBJ2-1; D: -; size: -; DNA: TGTGCCAGCAGTTTAACAGCGGAGTACAATGAGCAGTTCTTC; CDR3: CASSLTAEYNEQFF
V: TRBV7-9; J: TRBJ2-2; D: TRBD2; size: few; DNA: TGTGCCAGCAGCCTGACTAGCGGGGGCCCCGGGGAGCTGTTTTTT; CDR3: CASSLTSGGPGELFF
V: TRBV20-1; J: TRBJ1-4; D: -; size: few; DNA: TGCAGTGGCTGTAAAAGGTCGAATGAAAAACTGTTTTTT; CDR3: CSGCKRSNEKLFF
V: TRBV7-9; J: TRBJ1-3; D: -; size: few; DNA: TGTGCCAGCAGCTTGTTGAGCTCTGGAAACACCATATATTTT; CDR3: CASSLLSSGNTIYF
V: TRBV7-9; J: TRBJ1-5; D: -; size: few; DNA: TGTGCCAGCAGCTTAAAGGGGGTCGATCAGCCCCAGCATTTT; CDR3: CASSLKGVDQPQHF
V: TRBV7-8; J: TRBJ1-4; D: -; size: few; DNA: TGTGCCAGCAGCTTAGGAGCGATCCGGGCGCCAACTAATGAAAAACTGTTTTTT; CDR3: CASSLGAIRAPTNEKLFF
V: TRBV12-3/TRBV12-4; J: TRBJ2-1; D: TRBD2; size: -; DNA: TGTGCAGGCAGTACCGGACTAGCGGGACCTCACAATGAGCAGTTCTTC; CDR3: CAGSTGLAGPHNEQFF
V: TRBV29-1; J: TRBJ2-7; D: -; size: -; DNA: TGCAGCGTTGAAGTCCCTGGGGAGCAGTACTTC; CDR3: CSVEVPGEQYF
V: TRBV7-2; J: TRBJ1-4; D: -; size: few; DNA: TGTGCCAGCAGCTTAGTTTTGGCAGGGGAAGAAAAACTGTTTTTT; CDR3: CASSLVLAGEEKLFF
V: TRBV27; J: TRBJ2-2; D: -; size: -; DNA: TGTGCCAGCAGTCAGACCCCCGACACCGGGGAGCTGTTTTTT; CDR3: CASSQTPDTGELFF
V: TRBV5-1; J: TRBJ2-5; D: TRBD2; size: few; DNA: TGCGCCAGCAGCCTAATAGCGGGAGGCAGCCAAGAGACCCAGTACTTC; CDR3: CASSLIAGGSQETQYF
V: TRBV11-3; J: TRBJ2-2; D: TRBD1; size: -; DNA: TGTGCCAGCAGACGGCCCAGGGGGCGGTACACCGGGGAGCTGTTTTTT; CDR3: CASRRPRGRYTGELFF
V: TRBV5-1; J: TRBJ2-7; D: -; size: -; DNA: TGCGCCAGCAGCTTGGGCGAGGGGGTTCTCGAGCAGTACTTC; CDR3: CASSLGEGVLEQYF
V: TRBV4-1; J: TRBJ1-3; D: -; size: few; DNA: TGCGCCAGCAGAGACACTGGAAACACCATATATTTT; CDR3: CASRDTGNTIYF
V: TRBV3-1; J: TRBJ1-2; D: TRBD1; size: few; DNA: TGTGCCAGCAGCCCCGGGACAGGGGGACCTTCTAACTATGGCTACACCTTC; CDR3: CASSPGTGGPSNYGYTF
V: TRBV30; J: TRBJ2-5; D: -; size: few; DNA: TGTGCCTGGAGTACCCCCCCTTGGGGCGAAGAGACCCAGTACTTC; CDR3: CAWSTPPWGEETQYF
V: TRBV29-1; J: TRBJ1-1; D: -; size: -; DNA: TGCAGCGTTTCGCGGGGTATGAACACTGAAGCTTTCTTT; CDR3: CSVSRGMNTEAFF
V: TRBV11-2; J: TRBJ1-2; D: -; size: few; DNA: TGTGCCAGCAGCCAAATCCGGGACACCGAACTTCCATATGGCTACACCTTC; CDR3: CASSQIRDTELPYGYTF
V: TRBV29-1; J: TRBJ2-2; D: TRBD1; size: -; DNA: TGCAGCGCCTACGGAGGACAGGGGAACACCGGGGAGCTGTTTTTT; CDR3: CSAYGGQGNTGELFF
V: TRBV14; J: TRBJ2-1; D: -; size: -; DNA: TGTGCCAGCAGCCAATTATCGATGAAATACAATGAGCAGTTCTTC; CDR3: CASSQLSMKYNEQFF
V: TRBV5-8; J: TRBJ2-1; D: -; size: -; DNA: TGTGCCAGCAGCTTGCATGGGGGAAATGAGCAGTTCTTC; CDR3: CASSLHGGNEQFF
V: TRBV20-1; J: TRBJ2-7; D: -; size: -; DNA: TGCAGTGCTAGAGATCCGGCGGGACCAACCTACGAGCAGTACTTC; CDR3: CSARDPAGPTYEQYF
V: TRBV5-1; J: TRBJ2-7; D: TRBD2; size: -; DNA: TGCGCCAGCAGCTTGAGGCCTAGCGGGTCCTTTAACGAGCAGTACTTC; CDR3: CASSLRPSGSFNEQYF
V: TRBV14; J: TRBJ1-2; D: -; size: -; DNA: TGTGCCAGCAGCCCCGTTAAAGGGGCCAACTATGGCTACACCTTC; CDR3: CASSPVKGANYGYTF